This entry lists 19 T cell receptor beta chains sequenced from one sample in a study of technical replicates of blood from a handful of donors. Assay: immunoSEQ multiplex PCR; the TCRdb copy retains only in-frame clones and omits some. This repertoire shows under 75,000 clones, about 94% found once; its top ten account for approximately 0.4%. Sequencing used T cells isolated from PBMCs. These receptors were collected from a human donor in good health.

This clone has only a few counts. The chain links TRBV18 to TRBJ1-4, with 9 bases matching TRBD1. J lost 6 bases, V lost 5 bases, and 4 bases had no gene match. Germline V CDR1 and CDR2: KGHSH, LQKENI. The CDR3 is made up of 14 amino acids. CDR3 sequence (DNA): TGTGCCAGCTCAGCACAGGGGGCGGATGAAAAACTGTTTTTT. This encodes CASSAQGADEKLFF.

This chain uses TRBV28 with TRBJ2-5, with D possibly matching TRBD2 (5 bases). Trimming took off 11 bases at V and 5 bases at J, with 15 bases between the two ends. CDR3 length equals 12 residues. CDR1 and CDR2 from the germline V gene are MDHEN and SYDVKM. This chain's CDR3 is CASGEYLETQYF. The CDR3 nucleotides are TGTGCCTCCGGGGAGTATTTGGAGACCCAGTACTTC.

The rearrangement uses TRBV25-1 and TRBJ2-5; D might be TRBD2 (6 bases). Germline-derived CDR1 and CDR2 are MGHDK and SYGVNS. V was shortened by 3 bases and J by 5 bases, with 16 bases between the two germline ends. CDR3 length: 15 residues. CDR3 nucleotide sequence: TGTGCCAGCAGTGACATTGGTGGGAGCGGGGAGACCCAGTACTTC. Translating gives CASSDIGGSGETQYF. The full variable domain, completed using reference TRBV25-1 and TRBJ2-5, is EADIYQTPRYLVIGTGKKITLECSQTMGHDKMYWYQQDPGMELHLIHYSYGVNSTEKGDLSSESTVSRIRTEHFPLTLESARPSHTSQYLCASSDIGGSGETQYFGPGTRLLVL.

The rearrangement links TRBV7-9 to TRBJ2-7; 11 bases align to TRBD2. Per germline, CDR1 SEHNR and CDR2 FQNEAQ (reference sequence). V shed 5 bases, J shed 2 bases, and the junction held 14 bases outside the gene matches. The CDR3 consists of 18 residues. The CDR3 nucleotides read TGTGCCAGCAGCCCGGAGATGACTAGCGGGATAGCCCCCTACGAGCAGTACTTC. Protein product: CASSPEMTSGIAPYEQYF.

V is TRBV5-8 and J is TRBJ2-1, with D perhaps matching TRBD1 (6 bases). With 4 bases removed from V and 6 bases from J, the gap between germline ends came to 20 bases. The germline CDR1 and CDR2 sequences are SGHTS and YDEGEE. This CDR3 is 16 amino acids long. The CDR3, as DNA: TGTGCCAGCAGCGTCTACAGGGATTACCATACCAATGAGCAGTTCTTC. Translation: CASSVYRDYHTNEQFF. The whole variable domain, remainder taken from reference TRBV5-8 and TRBJ2-1, is EAGVTQSPTHLIKTRGQQATLRCSPISGHTSVYWYQQALGLGLQFLLWYDEGEERNRGNFPPRFSGRQFPNYSSELNVNALELEDSALYLCASSVYRDYHTNEQFFGPGTRLTVL.

The chain carries TRBV29-1 and TRBJ2-7; tentatively, D is TRBD1 (6 bases). The CDR3 length is 13 residues. In germline, CDR1 is SQVTM, CDR2 ANQGSEA. V was cut by 1 base and J by 4 bases, with 11 bases left in between. DNA for the CDR3: TGCAGCGTTGAAGGGGGAGACAGGTACGAGCAGTACTTC. Protein sequence: CSVEGGDRYEQYF.

The V gene is TRBV4-3, the J gene TRBJ2-2; TRBD2 matches at 7 bases. CDR1 LGHNA and CDR2 YSLEER come from the germline V gene. Losses at the gene ends were 0 bases for V and 2 bases for J; bases not matched to a gene: 3. The CDR3 sequence is 16 residues long. CDR3 sequence (DNA): TGCGCCAGCAGCCAAGATCCTAGCGGTAACACCGGGGAGCTGTTTTTT. It encodes CASSQDPSGNTGELFF.

V and J are TRBV5-4 and TRBJ2-7, with TRBD2 identical over 9 bases. CDR1 is SGHNT and CDR2 is YYREEE in the germline V gene (reference sequence). V lost 4 bases, J lost 6 bases, and 8 bases stayed unmatched. There are 14 residues in the CDR3. Here the CDR3 DNA reads TGTGCCAGCAGCCTTAGCGGGAGATCGGGCGAGCAGTACTTC. This gives the protein CASSLSGRSGEQYF.

This chain uses TRBV10-2 with TRBJ1-1; 8 bases line up with TRBD1. Per germline, CDR1 WSHSY and CDR2 SAAADI. CDR3 length: 14 residues. Trimming at V came to 4 bases and at J to 0 bases, leaving 1 base not matched to a gene. CDR3 sequence reads: CASSGQGMNTEAFF. CDR3 bases: TGCGCCAGCAGTGGACAGGGGATGAACACTGAAGCTTTCTTT.

This chain uses TRBV18 with TRBJ2-7; D not certain. The V gene lost 6 bases and the J gene lost 2 bases, with 14 bases spanning the gap. CDR3 length: 14 amino acids. Per the germline V gene, CDR1 is KGHSH and CDR2 is LQKENI. The DNA of the CDR3 is TGTGCCAGCTCTTTTTCGGCGGATGCCTACGAGCAGTACTTC. Amino acid sequence: CASSFSADAYEQYF. Combining the CDR3 with reference TRBV18 and TRBJ2-7 gives the whole variable domain NAGVMQNPRHLVRRRGQEARLRCSPMKGHSHVYWYRQLPEEGLKFMVYLQKENIIDESGMPKERFSAEFPKEGPSILRIQQVVRGDSAAYFCASSFSADAYEQYFGPGTRLTVT.

The rearrangement links TRBV7-3 to TRBJ1-2, with 9 nucleotides matching TRBD1. Germline loops: CDR1 SGHTA, CDR2 FQGTGA. This CDR3 has 16 amino acids. V lost 5 bases, J lost 4 bases, and 11 bases stayed unmatched. CDR3: CASSLPGQGRGYGYTF. The CDR3 DNA reads as TGTGCCAGCAGCCTTCCGGGACAGGGACGTGGCTATGGCTACACCTTC.

The chain recombines TRBV14 with TRBJ1-1, with a weak D call TRBD1 (6 bases). The V and J ends lost 4 bases and 11 bases respectively, with 17 bases between them. The CDR3 is made up of 13 amino acids. Germline V gene data show CDR1 as SGHDN and CDR2 as FVKESK. The CDR3 spells CASSLDRSLVAFF. For the CDR3, the DNA is TGTGCCAGCAGCCTGGACAGATCTCTCGTCGCTTTCTTT.

The chain joins TRBV14 to TRBJ1-6; D gene uncertain. The CDR3 totals 14 residues. Germline-derived CDR1 and CDR2 are SGHDN and FVKESK. Trimming pared 1 base from V and 7 bases from J, leaving 8 bases between. CDR3 in DNA: TGTGCCAGCAGCCAAGGACGGGAAAATTCACCCCTCCACTTT. This sequence encodes CASSQGRENSPLHF.

The chain recombines TRBV9 with TRBJ2-5; 7 bases line up with TRBD1. V lost 0 bases to trimming and J lost 1 base; unmatched junction nucleotides: 3. The CDR3 runs to 15 residues. From germline, CDR1 is SGDLS and CDR2 YYNGEE. The CDR3 sequence is CASSVGPGGQETQYF. Here the CDR3 DNA reads TGTGCCAGCAGCGTAGGGCCAGGGGGCCAAGAGACCCAGTACTTC.

V and J are TRBV29-1 and TRBJ2-7; TRBD1 agrees at 9 bases. V gave up 0 bases and J gave up 4 bases; unmatched junction bases: 7. Germline-derived CDR1 and CDR2 are SQVTM and ANQGSEA. CDR3 length equals 15 residues. CDR3 nucleotide sequence: TGCAGCGTTGAAGATCCCTCGGGACAGGGTTACGAGCAGTACTTC. Protein product: CSVEDPSGQGYEQYF.

As DNA, the CDR3 is TGTGCCAGCAGCTTGGTTCGGGTAACTGAAGCTTTCTTT. Encoded protein: CASSLVRVTEAFF. V usage is TRBV5-6 and J usage is TRBJ1-1; D ambiguous. Germline loops: CDR1 SGHDT, CDR2 YYEEEE. CDR3 length: 13 residues. V lost 0 bases, J lost 5 bases, and 8 bases lay in between.

The chain couples TRBV11-1 to TRBJ2-7, with TRBD1 identical over 9 bases. The CDR3 has 12 amino acids. Germline V gene lookup returns CDR1 SGHAT and CDR2 FQDESV (reference sequence). With 8 bases clipped from V and 7 bases from J, the junction kept 6 bases outside the gene matches. This chain's CDR3 is CASRDRAGEQYF. The CDR3 region has the DNA TGTGCCAGCCGGGACAGGGCAGGGGAGCAGTACTTC.

The chain recombines TRBV19 with TRBJ1-4; 10 bases are shared with TRBD1. V was pared by 6 bases and J by 7 bases, with 2 bases of the junction left unmatched. Germline CDR1 and CDR2: LNHDA and SQIVND (reference sequence). The CDR3 consists of 13 residues. The CDR3 region has the DNA TGTGCCAGTAGGGGACAGGGGAGTGAAAAACTGTTTTTT. Its protein is CASRGQGSEKLFF. The entire variable domain, with the rest obtained from reference TRBV19 and TRBJ1-4, is as follows: DGGITQSPKYLFRKEGQNVTLSCEQNLNHDAMYWYRQDPGQGLRLIYYSQIVNDFQKGDIAEGYSVSREKKESFPLTVTSAQKNPTAFYLCASRGQGSEKLFFGSGTQLSVL.

This chain's CDR3 is CASSAGQVNYGYTF. The CDR3 region has the DNA TGTGCCAGCAGCGCCGGACAGGTTAACTATGGCTACACCTTC. The chain couples TRBV12-1 to TRBJ1-2; the D segment call TRBD1 is taken from the table without a DNA check. TRBV12-1 is designated a pseudogene. The CDR3 has 14 residues.